What follows are 22 T cell receptor beta chains derived from one specimen sequenced in a study of OX40 agonist ivuxolimab in advanced cancers. Generated by immunoSEQ multiplex PCR, the TCRdb table keeps only in-frame clones and is missing some. The sample lists about 71,000 clones; roughly nine tenths were seen once. The sample here was CD4+ or CD8+ T cells sorted from blood, taken in a trial of the OX40 agonist ivuxolimab. Source of these receptors: an adult with an advanced solid tumor such as melanoma, head and neck, liver or kidney cancer.

The rearrangement joins TRBV5-4 to TRBJ2-1; D gene unclear. V gave up 4 bases and J gave up 2 bases, with 10 bases separating them. CDR3 size: 14 residues. Germline CDR1 is SGHNT and CDR2 is YYREEE (reference sequence). The CDR3 spells CASSSQVPYNEQFF. The CDR3 DNA reads as TGTGCCAGCAGCAGCCAGGTGCCCTACAATGAGCAGTTCTTC. The full variable domain, rest sourced from reference TRBV5-4 and TRBJ2-1, is ETGVTQSPTHLIKTRGQQVTLRCSSQSGHNTVSWYQQALGQGPQFIFQYYREEENGRGNFPPRFSGLQFPNYSSELNVNALELDDSALYLCASSSQVPYNEQFFGPGTRLTVL.

The chain combines TRBV18 with TRBJ1-2, with D uncertain. Trimming removed 0 bases at V and 7 bases at J, with 9 bases between. The V gene's germline CDR1 is KGHSH and CDR2 LQKENI. The CDR3 runs 13 residues. The CDR3 sequence is CASSPPGYGGYTF. The CDR3 DNA reads as TGTGCCAGCTCACCACCAGGGTATGGTGGCTACACCTTC.

The chain recombines TRBV11-1 with TRBJ2-5; 12 bases match TRBD2. V lost 6 bases and J lost 5; bases outside the gene matches: 10. CDR1 and CDR2 (germline): SGHAT, FQDESV (reference sequence). The CDR3 has 16 amino acids. CDR3 amino acids: CASSQTSGSSWETQYF. The CDR3 DNA follows: TGTGCCAGCAGTCAGACTAGCGGGAGTTCATGGGAGACCCAGTACTTC.

The chain is built from TRBV5-1 and TRBJ2-3; 11 bases are shared with TRBD2. This CDR3 contains 17 residues. V dropped 1 base and J dropped 3; count of bases not matched to a gene: 7. CDR1 and CDR2 from the germline V gene are SGHRS and YFSETQ. The CDR3 is CASSLSVSSGGTDTQYF. Written as DNA, the CDR3 is TGCGCCAGCAGCTTGAGTGTGTCTAGCGGGGGGACAGATACGCAGTATTTT.

CDR3 bases: TGCGCCAGCAGCTTGGGACAGGGGTGGTACAATGAGCAGTTCTTC. This gives the protein CASSLGQGWYNEQFF. The chain is built from TRBV5-1 and TRBJ2-1; 8 bases fit TRBD1. V trimming: 0 bases; J trimming: 4 bases; junction bases outside the gene matches: 3. CDR1 is SGHRS and CDR2 is YFSETQ in the germline V gene. The CDR3 has 15 amino acids. Looking up the rest from reference TRBV5-1 and TRBJ2-1 gives the full variable domain: KAGVTQTPRYLIKTRGQQVTLSCSPISGHRSVSWYQQTPGQGLQFLFEYFSETQRNKGNFPGRFSGRQFSNSRSEMNVSTLELGDSALYLCASSLGQGWYNEQFFGPGTRLTVL.

The chain couples TRBV2 to TRBJ1-4; D ambiguous. CDR1 and CDR2 from the germline V gene are SNHLY and FYNNEI. CDR3 length equals 13 residues. Trimming pared 8 bases from V and 3 bases from J, leaving 10 bases between. The DNA for the CDR3 is TGTGCCAGCCGACTGACGGCTAATGAAAAACTGTTTTTT. The encoded protein is CASRLTANEKLFF.

This clone appeared a few times. V is TRBV10-3 and J is TRBJ1-1; 11 bases line up with TRBD1. CDR3 length equals 12 residues. CDR1 and CDR2 (germline): ENHRY, SYGVKD. V lost 4 bases to trimming and J lost 12 bases; unmatched junction nucleotides: 4. CDR3 DNA: TGTGCCATCAGTGGGACAGGGGGCGAGACTTTCTTT. This translates into CAISGTGGETFF.

The chain joins TRBV9 to TRBJ1-4; 7 bases agree with TRBD1. J was trimmed by 0 bases and V by 1 base; bases with no gene match: 9. The germline gives CDR1 SGDLS, CDR2 YYNGEE. This CDR3 region has 18 residues. This CDR3 is CASSVRAGTATTNEKLFF. CDR3 in DNA: TGTGCCAGCAGCGTACGGGCGGGGACAGCAACAACTAATGAAAAACTGTTTTTT.

The chain combines TRBV6-4 with TRBJ1-2; 8 positions agree with TRBD1. Germline values: CDR1 MRHNA, CDR2 SNTAGT. Trimming took 6 bases from V and 8 from J; bases not matched to a gene: 8. The CDR3 spans 13 residues. The CDR3 here is CASSRTGTGGYTF. The CDR3 bases are TGTGCCAGCAGCCGGACAGGGACAGGAGGCTACACCTTC.

The chain carries TRBV9 and TRBJ1-1; 7 bases map to TRBD1. Germline V gives CDR1 SGDLS, CDR2 YYNGEE. V trimming: 2 bases; J trimming: 5 bases; junction bases outside the gene matches: 6. This CDR3 is 14 amino acids long. The CDR3 is CASSVGQAATEAFF. The CDR3 bases are TGTGCCAGCAGCGTTGGACAGGCAGCGACTGAAGCTTTCTTT.

This rearrangement joins TRBV5-1 to TRBJ1-4; D may be TRBD1 (5 bases). V was trimmed by 0 bases and J by 8 bases, leaving 14 bases between them. The CDR3 has 15 residues. Germline V lookup: CDR1 SGHRS, CDR2 YFSETQ. As DNA, the CDR3 is TGCGCCAGCAGCTTGGGTGACAAGGCAGGGGAAAAACTGTTTTTT. Translated: CASSLGDKAGEKLFF.

CDR3 protein: CASSVSAAGTDTQYF. The CDR3, as DNA: TGTGCCAGCAGCGTATCCGCGGCGGGCACAGATACGCAGTATTTT. The V gene is TRBV9, the J gene TRBJ2-3; D is ambiguous. Trimming cost V 1 base and J 1 base, with 10 bases left between them. From germline, CDR1 is SGDLS and CDR2 YYNGEE. The CDR3 extends over 15 amino acids.

Comments on this clone: A much larger clone lies one base from this, so it may be a read error. The chain employs TRBV7-2 and TRBJ2-7, with TRBD1 as a possible D gene (6 bases). The V gene's germline CDR1 is SGHTA and CDR2 FQGNSA. V lost 6 bases to trimming and J lost 2 bases, with 11 bases between them. This CDR3 spans 13 amino acids. CDR3 loop: CASRPRTAYEQYF. The CDR3 nucleotides read TGTGCCAGCAGGCCCAGGACAGCCTACGAGCAGTACTTC.

In its sample, this clone was seen once. V and J are TRBV2 and TRBJ1-5, with a possible D match to TRBD1 (5 bases). Deletions cut 6 bases from V and 0 bases from J, with 12 bases between. The CDR3 is made up of 15 amino acids. Germline CDR1 SNHLY, CDR2 FYNNEI. The CDR3: CASSLGRSSNQPQHF. CDR3 bases: TGTGCCAGCAGCCTGGGACGGAGTAGCAATCAGCCCCAGCATTTT. Drawing the rest from reference TRBV2 and TRBJ1-5, the complete variable domain is EPEVTQTPSHQVTQMGQEVILRCVPISNHLYFYWYRQILGQKVEFLVSFYNNEISEKSEIFDDQFSVERPDGSNFTLKIRSTKLEDSAMYFCASSLGRSSNQPQHFGDGTRLSIL.

The V and J genes are TRBV5-1 and TRBJ1-5; D is uncertain. V lost 5 bases to trimming and J lost 6 bases, with 12 bases between them. The germline V gene encodes CDR1 SGHRS and CDR2 YFSETQ. CDR3 size: 13 residues. The CDR3 reads CASRSGLGQPQHF. In nucleotides, the CDR3 is TGCGCCAGCAGGAGCGGCCTCGGTCAGCCCCAGCATTTT. Complete variable domain (other parts from reference TRBV5-1 and TRBJ1-5): KAGVTQTPRYLIKTRGQQVTLSCSPISGHRSVSWYQQTPGQGLQFLFEYFSETQRNKGNFPGRFSGRQFSNSRSEMNVSTLELGDSALYLCASRSGLGQPQHFGDGTRLSIL.

This chain links TRBV19 with TRBJ1-1; D gene ambiguous. CDR3 length: 13 amino acids. CDR1 is LNHDA and CDR2 is SQIVND in the germline V gene (reference sequence). Trimming shortened V by 6 bases and J by 3 bases, and 11 bases separated the two germline ends. The CDR3 DNA sequence: TGTGCCAGTAGCCCCAGAAGACACACTGAAGCTTTCTTT. It translates to CASSPRRHTEAFF.

This chain uses TRBV6-1 with TRBJ2-3; 7 positions match TRBD2. The germline V gene encodes CDR1 MNHNS and CDR2 SASEGT. J gave up 1 base and V 7 bases, and 5 bases lay outside the gene matches. The CDR3 covers 14 residues. For the CDR3, the DNA is TGTGCCAGCACCGAGCGGGGACGCACAGATACGCAGTATTTT. The encoded protein is CASTERGRTDTQYF.

The rearrangement joins TRBV18 to TRBJ1-6; 9 nucleotides line up with TRBD1. Trimming at V came to 3 bases and at J to 7 bases, leaving 7 bases not matched to a gene. Germline V gene data show CDR1 as KGHSH and CDR2 as LQKENI. This CDR3 comprises 16 residues. The CDR3 DNA is TGTGCCAGCTCACCCTCGACAGGGGGAGGGAATTCACCCCTCCACTTT. It encodes CASSPSTGGGNSPLHF.

This chain joins TRBV9 and TRBJ2-1; D is possibly TRBD1 (6 bases). The length of the CDR3 is 15 residues. Looked up from germline, CDR1 is SGDLS and CDR2 is YYNGEE. V lost 2 bases and J 2 bases, leaving 11 bases between the germline ends. CDR3 residues: CASSVGQSTYNEQFF. The CDR3 DNA reads TGTGCCAGCAGCGTCGGACAGAGCACCTACAATGAGCAGTTCTTC.

The V gene is TRBV4-1, the J gene TRBJ1-3, with 8 bases that match TRBD1. V shed 4 bases and J 0 bases; nucleotides not matched to a gene: 2. The CDR3 contains 15 residues. Germline CDR1 and CDR2: MGHRA and YSYEKL. The CDR3 DNA sequence: TGCGCCAGCAGCCGAGGGACAGGCTCTGGAAACACCATATATTTT. Its translation is CASSRGTGSGNTIYF.

The J gene is TRBJ2-1, the V gene TRBV18; 12 bases are shared with TRBD2. This CDR3 region has 15 residues. Germline trimming cut 7 bases from V and 7 bases from J; bases unmatched to any gene: 8. The germline V gene encodes CDR1 KGHSH and CDR2 LQKENI. The CDR3 bases are TGTGCCAGCTACAGGACTAGCGGGGTGTTGAATGAGCAGTTCTTC. Translated: CASYRTSGVLNEQFF.

The V gene is TRBV28, the J gene TRBJ2-7; possibly TRBD1 for D (6 bases). The CDR3 has 14 amino acids. Trimming removed 5 bases from V and 2 bases from J, with 13 bases in between. Germline lookup yields CDR1 MDHEN and CDR2 SYDVKM. CDR3: CASSPPGHPYEQYF. The CDR3 bases are TGTGCCAGCAGTCCGCCGGGACACCCCTACGAGCAGTACTTC.